The source of this T cell receptor beta chain is a study of blood T cell repertoires in COVID-19. The wider study: Samples representing acute and convalescent COVID-19 were sourced from the United States, Italy and Spain. Sample material is recorded as cDNA or gDNA derived from T cells, B-cell-depleted T cells, or PBMCs.

The CDR3 runs 15 residues. Unmatched junction bases numbered 11, after V lost 9 bases and J lost 3 bases. The germline V gene has CDR1 MNHEY and CDR2 SMNVEV (reference sequence). Study processing details: From reference gene primer amplification, estimates of nucleated cell counts were derived. The repertoire was sequenced with immunoSEQ multiplex PCR; TCRdb's copy has only in-frame clones and lacks some. V, J and clone size are those of that table, while D and trimming were read from the DNA. The table has roughly 120,000 clones, about 84% seen once. Sequenced input: peripheral blood. The chain carries TRBV27 and TRBJ1-1; 9 bases agree with TRBD1. This TCR was sampled from a man aged 50 to 60 with acute or convalescent COVID-19. CDR3 nucleotides: TGTGCCAGTGGGACAGGGCGGGGGATGGACACTGAAGCTTTCTTT. Translating it yields CASGTGRGMDTEAFF.